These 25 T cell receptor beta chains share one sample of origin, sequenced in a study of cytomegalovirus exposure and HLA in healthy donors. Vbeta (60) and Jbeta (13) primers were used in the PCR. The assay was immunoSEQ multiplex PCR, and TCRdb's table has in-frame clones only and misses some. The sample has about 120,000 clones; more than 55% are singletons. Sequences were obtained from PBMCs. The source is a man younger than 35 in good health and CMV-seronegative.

The CDR3 DNA sequence: TGTGCCAGCAGCCCGAGGGAGGCGTTGAGAAATGAAAAACTGTTTTTT. This encodes CASSPREALRNEKLFF. The chain links TRBV9 to TRBJ1-4; D is unresolved. Trimming took 4 bases from V and 5 from J, leaving 18 bases between them. The CDR3 extends over 16 amino acids. CDR1 is SGDLS and CDR2 is YYNGEE in the germline V gene.

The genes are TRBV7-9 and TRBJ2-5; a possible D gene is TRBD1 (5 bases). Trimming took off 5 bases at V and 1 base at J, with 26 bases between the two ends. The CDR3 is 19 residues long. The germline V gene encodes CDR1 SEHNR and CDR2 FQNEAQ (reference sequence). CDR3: CASSKRVPGPMSIQETQYF. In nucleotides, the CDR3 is TGTGCCAGCAGCAAAAGGGTACCAGGGCCGATGTCTATCCAAGAGACCCAGTACTTC.

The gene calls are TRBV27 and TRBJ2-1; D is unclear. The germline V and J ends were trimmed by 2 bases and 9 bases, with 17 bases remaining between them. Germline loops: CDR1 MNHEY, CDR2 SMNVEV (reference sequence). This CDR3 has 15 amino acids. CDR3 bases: TGTGCCAGCAGTTTAGGTAATCACATCTCCCGTGAGCAGTTCTTC. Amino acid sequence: CASSLGNHISREQFF.

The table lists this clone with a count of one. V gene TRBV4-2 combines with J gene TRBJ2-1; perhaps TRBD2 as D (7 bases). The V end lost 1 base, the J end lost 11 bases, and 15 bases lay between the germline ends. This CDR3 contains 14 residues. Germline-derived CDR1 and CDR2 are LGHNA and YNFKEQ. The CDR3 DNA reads TGTGCCAGCAGCCAAGCCCAGGGGCGGGAGAAGCAGTTCTTC. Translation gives CASSQAQGREKQFF.

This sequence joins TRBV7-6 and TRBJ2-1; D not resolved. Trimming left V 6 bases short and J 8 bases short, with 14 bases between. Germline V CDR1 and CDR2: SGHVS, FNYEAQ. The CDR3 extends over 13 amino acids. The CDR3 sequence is CASSFQGEDEQFF. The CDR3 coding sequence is TGTGCCAGCAGTTTCCAAGGAGAGGATGAGCAGTTCTTC.

This chain's CDR3 is CASRLYTAYEQYF. DNA for the CDR3: TGTGCCAGCAGACTATACACCGCCTACGAGCAGTACTTC. V and J are TRBV21-1 and TRBJ2-7; TRBD2, the table's D call, was not compared with the DNA. TRBV21-1 is a known pseudogene. The CDR3 runs 13 residues.

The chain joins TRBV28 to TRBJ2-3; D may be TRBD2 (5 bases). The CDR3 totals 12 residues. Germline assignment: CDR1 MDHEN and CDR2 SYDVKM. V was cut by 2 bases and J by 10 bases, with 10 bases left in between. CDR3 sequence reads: CASSLGSLAQYF. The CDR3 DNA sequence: TGTGCCAGCAGTTTAGGGAGCTTGGCGCAGTATTTT.

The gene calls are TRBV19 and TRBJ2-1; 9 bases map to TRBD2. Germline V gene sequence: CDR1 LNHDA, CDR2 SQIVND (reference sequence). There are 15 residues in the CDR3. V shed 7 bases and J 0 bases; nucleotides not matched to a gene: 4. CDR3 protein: CASKAGGSSYNEQFF. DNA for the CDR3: TGTGCCAGTAAGGCGGGGGGGAGCTCCTACAATGAGCAGTTCTTC.

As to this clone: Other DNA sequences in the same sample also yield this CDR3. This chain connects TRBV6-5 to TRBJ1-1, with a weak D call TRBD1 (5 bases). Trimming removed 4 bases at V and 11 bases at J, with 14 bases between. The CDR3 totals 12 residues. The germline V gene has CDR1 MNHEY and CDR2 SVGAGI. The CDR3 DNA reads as TGTGCCAGCAGTTCTCAGGGTCCCGGTGCTTTCTTT. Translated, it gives CASSSQGPGAFF.

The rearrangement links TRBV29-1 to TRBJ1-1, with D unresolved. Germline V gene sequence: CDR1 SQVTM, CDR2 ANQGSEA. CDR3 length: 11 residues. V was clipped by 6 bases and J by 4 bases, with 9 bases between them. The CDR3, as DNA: TGCAGCGTCCCGGGTTCCACTGAAGCTTTCTTT. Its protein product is CSVPGSTEAFF.

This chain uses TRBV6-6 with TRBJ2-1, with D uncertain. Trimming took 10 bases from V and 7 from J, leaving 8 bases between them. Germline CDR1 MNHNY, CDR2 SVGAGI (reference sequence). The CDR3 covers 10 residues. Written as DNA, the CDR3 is TGTGCCACCTCCCGGAATGAGCAGTTCTTC. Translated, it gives CATSRNEQFF.

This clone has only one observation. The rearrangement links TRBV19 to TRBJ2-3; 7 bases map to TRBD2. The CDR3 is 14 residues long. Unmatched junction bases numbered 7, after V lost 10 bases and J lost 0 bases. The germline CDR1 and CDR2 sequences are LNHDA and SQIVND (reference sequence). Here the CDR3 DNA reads TGTGCCACTGCTGCGGGGGACAGCACAGATACGCAGTATTTT. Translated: CATAAGDSTDTQYF.

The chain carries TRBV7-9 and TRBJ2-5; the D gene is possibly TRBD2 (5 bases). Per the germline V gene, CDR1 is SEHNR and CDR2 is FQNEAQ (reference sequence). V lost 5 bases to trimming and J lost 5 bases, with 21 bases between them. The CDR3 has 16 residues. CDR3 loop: CASSPDYRRESETQYF. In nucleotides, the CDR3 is TGTGCCAGCAGCCCAGACTACAGACGAGAATCGGAGACCCAGTACTTC.

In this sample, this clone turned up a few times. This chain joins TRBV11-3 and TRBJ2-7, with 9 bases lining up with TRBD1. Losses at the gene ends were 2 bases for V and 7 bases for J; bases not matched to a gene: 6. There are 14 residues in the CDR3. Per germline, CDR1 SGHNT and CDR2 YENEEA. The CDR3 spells CASSLPGQGGEQYF. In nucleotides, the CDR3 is TGTGCCAGCAGCTTACCGGGACAGGGAGGGGAGCAGTACTTC. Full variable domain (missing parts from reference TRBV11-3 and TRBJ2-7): EAGVVQSPRYKIIEKKQPVAFWCNPISGHNTLYWYLQNLGQGPELLIRYENEEAVDDSQLPKDRFSAERLKGVDSTLKIQPAELGDSAVYLCASSLPGQGGEQYFGPGTRLTVT.

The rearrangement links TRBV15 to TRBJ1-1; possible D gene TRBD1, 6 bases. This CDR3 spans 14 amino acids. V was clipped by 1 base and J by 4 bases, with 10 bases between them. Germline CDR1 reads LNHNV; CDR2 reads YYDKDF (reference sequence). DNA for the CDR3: TGTGCCACCAGCAGAGGGGGGGGCGTCACTGAAGCTTTCTTT. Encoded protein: CATSRGGGVTEAFF.

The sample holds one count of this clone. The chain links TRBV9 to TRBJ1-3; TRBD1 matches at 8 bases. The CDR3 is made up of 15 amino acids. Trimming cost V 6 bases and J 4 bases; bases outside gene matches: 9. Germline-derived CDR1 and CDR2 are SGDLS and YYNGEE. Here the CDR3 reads CASTTDRGAGNTIYF. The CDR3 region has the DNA TGTGCCAGCACCACCGACAGGGGCGCCGGAAACACCATATATTTT.

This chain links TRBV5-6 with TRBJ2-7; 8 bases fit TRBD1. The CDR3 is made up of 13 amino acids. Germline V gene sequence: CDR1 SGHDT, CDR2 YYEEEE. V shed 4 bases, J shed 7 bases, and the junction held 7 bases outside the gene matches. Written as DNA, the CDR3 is TGTGCCAGCAGCCCAAGGACAGGGCGTGAGCAGTACTTC. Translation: CASSPRTGREQYF.

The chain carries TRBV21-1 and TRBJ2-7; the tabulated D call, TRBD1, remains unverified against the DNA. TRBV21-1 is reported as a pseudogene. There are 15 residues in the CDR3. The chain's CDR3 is CASSKGAGPSYEQYF. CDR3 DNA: TGTGCCAGCAGCAAAGGAGCAGGGCCATCCTACGAGCAGTACTTC.

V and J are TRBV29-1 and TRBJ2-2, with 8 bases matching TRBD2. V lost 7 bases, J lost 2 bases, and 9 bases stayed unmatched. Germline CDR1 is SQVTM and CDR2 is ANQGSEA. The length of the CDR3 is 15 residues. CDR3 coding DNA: TGCAGCGCAAAATCCGGGACTAGTAACACCGGGGAGCTGTTTTTT. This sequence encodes CSAKSGTSNTGELFF.

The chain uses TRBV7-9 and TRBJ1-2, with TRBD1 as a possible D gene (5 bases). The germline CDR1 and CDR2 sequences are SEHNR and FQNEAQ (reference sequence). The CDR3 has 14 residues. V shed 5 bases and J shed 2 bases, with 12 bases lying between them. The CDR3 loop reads CASSLGQGNYGYTF. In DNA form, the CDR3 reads TGTGCCAGCAGCCTAGGCCAGGGAAACTATGGCTACACCTTC.

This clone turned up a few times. In DNA, the CDR3 is TGTGCCAGCAGCCCCGCCTACGAGCAGTACTTC. Translated, it gives CASSPAYEQYF. The V gene is TRBV7-2, the J gene TRBJ2-7; D gene ambiguous. Trimming stripped 5 bases from V and 2 bases from J, with 4 bases between. Germline assignment: CDR1 SGHTA and CDR2 FQGNSA. This CDR3 contains 11 residues.

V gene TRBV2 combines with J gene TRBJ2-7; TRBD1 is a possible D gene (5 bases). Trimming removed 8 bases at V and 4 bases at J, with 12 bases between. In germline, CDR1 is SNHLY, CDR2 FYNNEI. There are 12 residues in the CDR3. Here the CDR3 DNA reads TGTGCCAGCGACGCTGGGGCGTACGAGCAGTACTTC. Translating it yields CASDAGAYEQYF.

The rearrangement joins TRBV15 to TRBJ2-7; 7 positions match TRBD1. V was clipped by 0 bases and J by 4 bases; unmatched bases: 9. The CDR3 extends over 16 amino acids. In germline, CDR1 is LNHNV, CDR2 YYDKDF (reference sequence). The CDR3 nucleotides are TGTGCCACCAGCAGAGAGAGGGGACAGTCCACTTACGAGCAGTACTTC. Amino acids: CATSRERGQSTYEQYF.

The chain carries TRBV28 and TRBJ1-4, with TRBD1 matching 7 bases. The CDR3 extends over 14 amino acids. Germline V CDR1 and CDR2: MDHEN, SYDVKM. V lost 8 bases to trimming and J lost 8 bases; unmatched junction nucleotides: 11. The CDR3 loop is CASVLTGAREKLFF. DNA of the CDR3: TGTGCCAGCGTCCTCACAGGGGCAAGGGAAAAACTGTTTTTT. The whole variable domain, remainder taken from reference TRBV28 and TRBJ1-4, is DVKVTQSSRYLVKRTGEKVFLECVQDMDHENMFWYRQDPGLGLRLIYFSYDVKMKEKGDIPEGYSVSREKKERFSLILESASTNQTSMYLCASVLTGAREKLFFGSGTQLSVL.

The CDR3 reads CASSRDSNSNQPQHF. CDR3 nucleotides: TGTGCCAGTAGTAGGGACTCCAATAGCAATCAGCCCCAGCATTTT. The chain couples TRBV19 to TRBJ1-5; perhaps TRBD1 as D (5 bases). Trimming removed 4 bases at V and 0 bases at J, with 10 bases between. The V gene's germline CDR1 is LNHDA and CDR2 SQIVND (reference sequence). This CDR3 comprises 15 residues.